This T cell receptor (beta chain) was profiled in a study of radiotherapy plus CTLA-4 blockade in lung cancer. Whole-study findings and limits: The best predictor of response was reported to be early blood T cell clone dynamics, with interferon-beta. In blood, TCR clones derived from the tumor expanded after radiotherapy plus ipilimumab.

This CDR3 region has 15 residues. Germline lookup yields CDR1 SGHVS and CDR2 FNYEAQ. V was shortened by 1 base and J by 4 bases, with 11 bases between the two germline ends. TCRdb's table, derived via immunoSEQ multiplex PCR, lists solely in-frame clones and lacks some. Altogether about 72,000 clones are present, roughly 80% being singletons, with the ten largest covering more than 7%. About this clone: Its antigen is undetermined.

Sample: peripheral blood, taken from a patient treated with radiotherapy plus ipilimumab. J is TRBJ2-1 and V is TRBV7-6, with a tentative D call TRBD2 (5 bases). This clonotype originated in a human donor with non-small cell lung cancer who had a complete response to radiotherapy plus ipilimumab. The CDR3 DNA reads TGTGCCAGCAGCTTAGATCCGGGGATATACAATGAGCAGTTCTTC. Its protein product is CASSLDPGIYNEQFF.